The T cell receptor beta chain described here comes from a study of post-analysis software for immune sequencing data. To note about this clonotype: Its antigen is not identified.

Study-level findings and limits: F-measure co-clustering was strong for batch-matched samples. Higher frequency in patients than in controls was seen for 5 or 6 TRBV segments, with TRBV5-6, TRBV5-1 and TRBV20-1 among them.

J was trimmed by 8 bases and V by 9 bases; bases with no gene match: 9. The CDR3 is made up of 14 amino acids. Germline V CDR1 and CDR2: ENHRY, SYGVKD. Included in the TCR beta cDNA libraries were unique molecular identifiers. There were about 1 to 10 million T cells, and about half a million cDNA molecules came from them. TCRdb ran MiXCR on the PCR reads and lists one entry per CDR3 protein. The repertoire holds fewer than 550,000 distinct CDR3 sequences, with 34% as singletons. The sequencing sample was made of blood. This chain joins TRBV10-3 and TRBJ2-1; 11 positions match TRBD1. The sequence was obtained from a girl younger than 18 with multiple sclerosis. CDR3 sequence (DNA): TGTGCCATAAGATACGGACAGGGGGCTCATGAGCAGTTCTTC. Its protein product is CAIRYGQGAHEQFF.